This T cell receptor beta chain was captured by sequencing in a study of blood T cell repertoires in COVID-19. For the study at large: In each case, the material was cDNA or gDNA derived from T cells, B-cell-depleted T cells, or PBMCs.

How the authors handled the data: Reference gene primers were amplified, and this amplification served to estimate nucleated cell counts. Method: immunoSEQ multiplex PCR; TCRdb's copy keeps in-frame clones and lacks some. D and trimming come from the DNA, and the V and J calls and clone size come from that table. This table has around 100,000 clones, around 84% appearing once. The CDR3 covers 14 residues. Germline-derived CDR1 and CDR2 are LNHDA and SQIVND (reference sequence). V gave up 3 bases and J gave up 6 bases, with 12 bases separating them. This clone was observed a few times. The rearrangement links TRBV19 to TRBJ1-5, with D maybe TRBD1 (5 bases). Sequenced input: peripheral blood. The sequence derives from a human donor in a cohort sampled during active COVID-19. Here the CDR3 reads CASSIPGQSQPQHF. CDR3 sequence (DNA): TGTGCCAGTAGTATCCCAGGGCAAAGTCAGCCCCAGCATTTT. Based on the CDR3 plus reference TRBV19 and TRBJ1-5, the full variable domain is DGGITQSPKYLFRKEGQNVTLSCEQNLNHDAMYWYRQDPGQGLRLIYYSQIVNDFQKGDIAEGYSVSREKKESFPLTVTSAQKNPTAFYLCASSIPGQSQPQHFGDGTRLSIL.